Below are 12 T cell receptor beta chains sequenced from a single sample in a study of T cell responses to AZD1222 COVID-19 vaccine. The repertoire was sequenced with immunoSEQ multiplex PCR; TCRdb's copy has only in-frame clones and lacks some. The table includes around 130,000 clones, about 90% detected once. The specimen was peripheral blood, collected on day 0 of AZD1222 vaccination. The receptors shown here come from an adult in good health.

CDR3: CASSLAVGGSSRYEQYF. Written as DNA, the CDR3 is TGTGCCAGCAGTTTGGCGGTGGGGGGGAGTTCTCGCTACGAGCAGTACTTC. The chain combines TRBV28 with TRBJ2-7; 7 nucleotides agree with TRBD2. The V gene's germline CDR1 is MDHEN and CDR2 SYDVKM. V dropped 3 bases and J dropped 3; count of bases not matched to a gene: 14. This CDR3 has 17 residues.

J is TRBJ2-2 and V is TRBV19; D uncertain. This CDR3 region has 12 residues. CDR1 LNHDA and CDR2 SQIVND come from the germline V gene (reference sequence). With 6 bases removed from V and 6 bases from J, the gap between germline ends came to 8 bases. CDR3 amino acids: CASSLRPGELFF. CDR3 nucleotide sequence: TGTGCCAGTAGCCTTAGACCCGGGGAGCTGTTTTTT. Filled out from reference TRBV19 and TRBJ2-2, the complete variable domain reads DGGITQSPKYLFRKEGQNVTLSCEQNLNHDAMYWYRQDPGQGLRLIYYSQIVNDFQKGDIAEGYSVSREKKESFPLTVTSAQKNPTAFYLCASSLRPGELFFGEGSRLTVL.

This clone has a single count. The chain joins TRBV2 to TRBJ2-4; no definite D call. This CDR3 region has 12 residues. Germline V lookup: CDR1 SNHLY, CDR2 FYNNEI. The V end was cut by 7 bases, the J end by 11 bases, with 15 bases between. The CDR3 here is CASTERVSFQYF. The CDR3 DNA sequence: TGTGCCAGCACCGAGAGAGTATCCTTTCAGTACTTC.

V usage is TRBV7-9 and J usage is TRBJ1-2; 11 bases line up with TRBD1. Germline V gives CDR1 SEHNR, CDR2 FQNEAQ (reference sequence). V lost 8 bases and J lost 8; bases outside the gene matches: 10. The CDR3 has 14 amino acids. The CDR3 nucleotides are TGTGCCAGCTCCCCCGGGACAGGGGGGAAAGGCTACACCTTC. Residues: CASSPGTGGKGYTF. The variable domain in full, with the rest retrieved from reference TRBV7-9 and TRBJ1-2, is DTGVSQNPRHKITKRGQNVTFRCDPISEHNRLYWYRQTLGQGPEFLTYFQNEAQLEKSRLLSDRFSAERPKGSFSTLEIQRTEQGDSAMYLCASSPGTGGKGYTFGSGTRLTVV.

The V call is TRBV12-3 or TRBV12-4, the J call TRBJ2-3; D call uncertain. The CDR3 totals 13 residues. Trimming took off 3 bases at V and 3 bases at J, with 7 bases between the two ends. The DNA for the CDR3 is TGTGCCAGCAGTTTGCCCGGGACAGATACGCAGTATTTT. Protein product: CASSLPGTDTQYF.

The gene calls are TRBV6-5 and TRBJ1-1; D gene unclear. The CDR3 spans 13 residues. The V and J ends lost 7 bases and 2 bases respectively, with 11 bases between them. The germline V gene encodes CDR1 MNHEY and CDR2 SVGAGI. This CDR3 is CASTGRANTEAFF. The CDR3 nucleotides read TGTGCCAGCACCGGACGGGCCAACACTGAAGCTTTCTTT.

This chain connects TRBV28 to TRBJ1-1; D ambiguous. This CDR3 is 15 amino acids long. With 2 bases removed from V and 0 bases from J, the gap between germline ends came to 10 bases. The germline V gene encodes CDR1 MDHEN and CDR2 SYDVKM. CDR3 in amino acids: CASSLVAEVNTEAFF. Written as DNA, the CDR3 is TGTGCCAGCAGTTTAGTGGCAGAAGTGAACACTGAAGCTTTCTTT.

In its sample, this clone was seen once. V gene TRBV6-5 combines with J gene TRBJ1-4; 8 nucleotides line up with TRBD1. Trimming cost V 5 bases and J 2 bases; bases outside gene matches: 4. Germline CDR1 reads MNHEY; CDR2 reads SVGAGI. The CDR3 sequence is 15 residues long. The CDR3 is CASSNYRGTNEKLFF. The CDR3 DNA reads TGTGCCAGCAGTAACTACAGGGGGACTAATGAAAAACTGTTTTTT.

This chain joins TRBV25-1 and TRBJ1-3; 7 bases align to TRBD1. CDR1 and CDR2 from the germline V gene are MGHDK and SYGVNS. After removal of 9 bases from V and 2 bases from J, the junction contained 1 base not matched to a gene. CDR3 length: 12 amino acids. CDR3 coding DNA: TGTGCCAGTGGGACAGCTGGAAACACCATATATTTT. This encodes CASGTAGNTIYF.

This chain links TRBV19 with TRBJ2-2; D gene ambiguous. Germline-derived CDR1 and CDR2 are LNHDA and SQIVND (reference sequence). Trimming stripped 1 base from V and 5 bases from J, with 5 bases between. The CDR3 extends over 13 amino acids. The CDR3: CASSIAATGELFF. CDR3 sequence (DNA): TGTGCCAGTAGTATAGCGGCAACCGGGGAGCTGTTTTTT.

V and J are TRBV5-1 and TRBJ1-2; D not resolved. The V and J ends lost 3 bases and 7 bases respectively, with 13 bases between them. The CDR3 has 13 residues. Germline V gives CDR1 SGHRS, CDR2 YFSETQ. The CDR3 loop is CASSSEGGIGYTF. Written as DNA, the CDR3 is TGCGCCAGCAGCTCCGAGGGCGGCATTGGCTACACCTTC.

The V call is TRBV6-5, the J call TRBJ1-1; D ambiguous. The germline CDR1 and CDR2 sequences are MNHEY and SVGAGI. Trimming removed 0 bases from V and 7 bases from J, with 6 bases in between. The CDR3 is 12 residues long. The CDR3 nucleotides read TGTGCCAGCAGTTACTCGATCAGTGAAGCTTTCTTT. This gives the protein CASSYSISEAFF.